This T cell receptor (beta chain) was sequenced in a study of blood T cell repertoires in COVID-19. For the study at large: COVID-19 samples, acute and convalescent, were from the United States, Italy and Spain. T cells, B-cell-depleted T cells, or PBMCs supplied cDNA or gDNA.

Germline CDR1 reads MNHEY; CDR2 reads SVGEGT. J lost 4 bases, V lost 2 bases, and 7 bases had no gene match. This CDR3 is 16 amino acids long. Original processing methods: Reference gene primers were amplified, and this amplification served to estimate nucleated cell counts. Method: immunoSEQ multiplex PCR; TCRdb's copy keeps in-frame clones and lacks some. V, J and clone size were drawn from that table, and D and trimming were deduced from the DNA. Found here are 260,000 or so clones, around 82% of them singletons; the top ten hold about 4.8%. The chain couples TRBV6-2 or TRBV6-3 to TRBJ2-7; 11 nucleotides line up with TRBD1. Sequencing was carried out using peripheral blood. The TCR was taken from a woman between 65 and 79 years old with acute or convalescent COVID-19. This chain's CDR3 is CASSYRTGGVGYEQYF. CDR3 coding DNA: TGTGCCAGCAGTTACCGGACAGGGGGCGTAGGATACGAGCAGTACTTC.